This paragraph covers one TCR beta chain sequence. The antigen is not known. The sample is drawn from a study of blood T cells in healthy people across ages. Healthy Caucasian individuals from Russia aged roughly 6 to 90 served as donors. Drawn from each donor were roughly 9.4 milliliters of peripheral blood. The CDR3 is 13 residues long. Germline V gene lookup returns CDR1 SGHRS and CDR2 YFSETQ. V lost 3 bases and J 15 bases, leaving 19 bases between the germline ends. Combining a sample-barcoded 5' primer with a J-beta primer mix, a second PCR ran for roughly 7 to 11 cycles. With 12 random nucleotides, a template-switch adaptor tagged each individual cDNA molecule. TCRdb re-called the 5' RACE reads through MiXCR, storing one row per CDR3 protein. The sample consists of about 570,000 distinct CDR3 sequences, 25% to 30% of them appearing once. Study-wide points: The lack of PBMC sorting stopped any conclusive naive versus antigen-experienced comparison.

The sequence came from an older woman in good health. Sequencing was done on a sample of blood. This chain uses TRBV5-1 with TRBJ2-1, with D tentatively TRBD1 (6 bases). CDR3 coding DNA: TGCGCCAGCAGCTCTGGAGCACAGGGTTATCCGTTCTTC. Protein product: CASSSGAQGYPFF. Filled out from reference TRBV5-1 and TRBJ2-1, the complete variable domain reads KAGVTQTPRYLIKTRGQQVTLSCSPISGHRSVSWYQQTPGQGLQFLFEYFSETQRNKGNFPGRFSGRQFSNSRSEMNVSTLELGDSALYLCASSSGAQGYPFFGPGTRLTVL.